A single sample gave rise to the 21 T cell receptor beta chains below, sequenced in a study of low-dose radiotherapy and immunotherapy resistance in tumors (dated by TCRdb to 2022 to 2024). First-strand cDNA was synthesized using Superscript III and a set of TRAV- and TRBV-specific primers, so that both TCRalpha and TCRbeta chains were covered. A roughly 18-cycle PCR with Phusion amplified the TCRs, pairing a constant-region primer with the adapter that was attached to the V primers. TCRdb applied fastp at Q25 and MiXCR to the public reads, then kept only in-frame beta chains. Entries are consolidated by CDR3 protein sequence, retaining the most common genes and DNA. For this sample the table gives under 11,000 distinct CDR3 sequences, of which 51% were detected only once. Around 7.4% of the sample is taken by the ten largest. The source of these receptors is a human donor with advanced metastatic prostate, ovarian, gallbladder or colorectal cancer (not recorded which). This table probably holds off-target reads from a library built for another chain.

CDR3 loop: CASSLIQNNEQFF. In nucleotides, the CDR3 is TGTGCCAGCAGCTTAATTCAGAACAATGAGCAGTTCTTC. The rearrangement links TRBV7-9 to TRBJ2-1; D unresolved. The CDR3 is 13 amino acids. Germline CDR1 and CDR2: SEHNR and FQNEAQ (reference sequence). V was clipped by 2 bases and J by 5 bases, with 7 bases between them.

CDR3 residues: CASSMGPLAGRETQYF. CDR3 bases: TGTGCCAGTAGTATGGGGCCTCTAGCGGGGCGGGAGACCCAGTACTTC. The chain employs TRBV19 and TRBJ2-5, with TRBD2 matching over 9 bases. Germline V gene lookup returns CDR1 LNHDA and CDR2 SQIVND (reference sequence). CDR3 size: 16 residues. With 3 bases clipped from V and 5 bases from J, the junction kept 10 bases outside the gene matches.

The chain uses TRBV12-3 or TRBV12-4 and TRBJ2-7; D uncertain. CDR3 length equals 12 residues. V was shortened by 3 bases and J by 4 bases, with 7 bases between the two germline ends. CDR3 nucleotides: TGTGCCAGCAGTTTGCTGGGGTACGAGCAGTACTTC. It codes for CASSLLGYEQYF.

This clonotype was found a few times. This chain joins TRBV26 and TRBJ1-5; TRBD1, the table's D call, lacks a check against the DNA. TRBV26 is a pseudogene locus. This CDR3 contains 15 residues. The CDR3 coding sequence is TGTGCCAGCAGTTTTCAGGGGGGAGGCAATCAGCCCCAGCATTTT. It encodes CASSFQGGGNQPQHF.

This clonotype was observed a few times. The chain combines TRBV5-1 with TRBJ1-1; D perhaps matches TRBD1 (6 bases). Between the trimmed V and J ends, which lost 5 bases and 5 bases, there was a span of 19 bases. Germline V gene data show CDR1 as SGHRS and CDR2 as YFSETQ. This CDR3 region has 15 residues. The CDR3 region is CASRSDGGARTEAFF. DNA for the CDR3: TGCGCCAGCAGATCCGATGGGGGCGCGAGGACTGAAGCTTTCTTT.

This chain links TRBV29-1 with TRBJ2-7; 8 bases agree with TRBD2. V shed 7 bases and J 3 bases; nucleotides not matched to a gene: 2. CDR1 and CDR2 (germline): SQVTM, ANQGSEA. There are 11 residues in the CDR3. CDR3 sequence reads: CSAGTSYEQYF. In DNA, the CDR3 is TGCAGCGCCGGGACTAGCTACGAGCAGTACTTC.

The V gene is TRBV3-1, the J gene TRBJ2-3, with TRBD2 matching over 8 bases. CDR1 is LGHDT, CDR2 YNNKEL, per germline (reference sequence). The V and J ends lost 4 bases and 6 bases, in that order; junction bases with no gene match: 6. This CDR3 is 14 amino acids long. The CDR3 is CASSPRGAQDTQYF. The CDR3 DNA sequence: TGTGCCAGCAGCCCGCGGGGGGCACAGGATACGCAGTATTTT.

The V call is TRBV6-5, the J call TRBJ2-7; tentative D call: TRBD2 (5 bases). Germline V CDR1 and CDR2: MNHEY, SVGAGI. Trimming pared 6 bases from V and 6 bases from J, leaving 30 bases between. CDR3 length: 18 amino acids. CDR3 in DNA: TGTGCCAGCAGGCCCTTGGCCTTCGTGGGGTCAAGAGGAGGCGAGCAGTACTTC. Translation: CASRPLAFVGSRGGEQYF.

This sequence joins TRBV6-2 or TRBV6-3 and TRBJ2-3, with 7 bases fitting TRBD2. With 6 bases clipped from V and 5 bases from J, the junction kept 11 bases outside the gene matches. Germline V CDR1 and CDR2: MNHEY, SVGEGT. CDR3 length: 15 amino acids. The chain's CDR3 is CASRASGPGGDTQYF. CDR3 nucleotide sequence: TGTGCCAGCAGGGCTAGCGGCCCCGGTGGAGATACGCAGTATTTT.

V usage is TRBV19 and J usage is TRBJ1-5; TRBD1 agrees at 10 bases. Germline V gene sequence: CDR1 LNHDA, CDR2 SQIVND (reference sequence). This CDR3 has 17 residues. Trimming at V came to 4 bases and at J to 0 bases, leaving 6 bases not matched to a gene. The DNA of the CDR3 is TGTGCCAGTAGTAAGACCGGGACAGGGGATAGCAATCAGCCCCAGCATTTT. This encodes CASSKTGTGDSNQPQHF.

The chain is built from TRBV18 and TRBJ2-2; D gene uncertain. CDR3 length: 12 amino acids. Per the germline V gene, CDR1 is KGHSH and CDR2 is LQKENI. V lost 5 bases, J lost 5 bases, and 6 bases lay in between. The CDR3 sequence is CASSAATGELFF. The DNA of the CDR3 is TGTGCCAGCTCAGCGGCGACCGGGGAGCTGTTTTTT.

The chain carries TRBV2 and TRBJ2-3; D is perhaps TRBD1 (5 bases). Trimming took 8 bases from V and 4 from J, leaving 22 bases between them. Germline CDR1 reads SNHLY; CDR2 reads FYNNEI. CDR3 length equals 16 residues. The DNA of the CDR3 is TGTGCCAGCCGGCGGCTTGCAGGGTTCAGCGCAGATACGCAGTATTTT. Translated: CASRRLAGFSADTQYF. The entire variable domain, with the rest obtained from reference TRBV2 and TRBJ2-3, is as follows: EPEVTQTPSHQVTQMGQEVILRCVPISNHLYFYWYRQILGQKVEFLVSFYNNEISEKSEIFDDQFSVERPDGSNFTLKIRSTKLEDSAMYFCASRRLAGFSADTQYFGPGTRLTVL.

The CDR3 nucleotides are TGTGCCAGCAGCCCGGGACTAGCGGGGGGCCGTCATACGCAGTATTTT. Its protein is CASSPGLAGGRHTQYF. The chain uses TRBV14 and TRBJ2-3; 15 bases map to TRBD2. The CDR3 is made up of 16 amino acids. The V gene's germline CDR1 is SGHDN and CDR2 FVKESK. J gave up 7 bases and V 4 bases, and 6 bases lay outside the gene matches.

This clonotype was counted only a few times. V usage is TRBV12-3 or TRBV12-4 and J usage is TRBJ2-4; 7 nucleotides line up with TRBD1. This CDR3 has 19 amino acids. After removal of 6 bases from V and 0 bases from J, the junction contained 17 bases not matched to a gene. The CDR3 protein is CASRTGQFSSTVAKNIQYF. In DNA form, the CDR3 reads TGTGCCAGCAGAACGGGACAGTTTAGCTCTACTGTAGCCAAAAACATTCAGTACTTC.

This clonotype has just a few counts. V is TRBV5-6 and J is TRBJ1-1; no reliable D call. This CDR3 contains 15 residues. V lost 4 bases and J 5 bases, leaving 18 bases between the germline ends. CDR1 SGHDT and CDR2 YYEEEE come from the germline V gene. The CDR3 spells CASSVAGPRGTEAFF. DNA for the CDR3: TGTGCCAGCAGCGTCGCCGGGCCCCGAGGGACTGAAGCTTTCTTT. The full variable domain, rest sourced from reference TRBV5-6 and TRBJ1-1, is DAGVTQSPTHLIKTRGQQVTLRCSPKSGHDTVSWYQQALGQGPQFIFQYYEEEERQRGNFPDRFSGHQFPNYSSELNVNALLLGDSALYLCASSVAGPRGTEAFFGQGTRLTVV.

The gene calls are TRBV12-3 or TRBV12-4 and TRBJ1-2; no clear D gene. This CDR3 has 11 residues. Trimming removed 8 bases at V and 8 bases at J, with 12 bases between. CDR3 sequence (DNA): TGTGCCAGCCGCCGAGTCGGAGGCTACACCTTC. This sequence encodes CASRRVGGYTF.

V is TRBV5-1 and J is TRBJ1-1; possible D gene TRBD1, 6 bases. V was clipped by 4 bases and J by 1 base, with 11 bases between them. CDR1 is SGHRS and CDR2 is YFSETQ in the germline V gene. The CDR3 runs to 14 residues. This chain's CDR3 is CASSLIQGNTEAFF. In DNA, the CDR3 is TGCGCCAGCAGCCTAATACAGGGGAACACTGAAGCTTTCTTT.

The chain combines TRBV5-6 with TRBJ2-2; 9 bases are a match to TRBD2. The CDR3 extends over 15 amino acids. Germline CDR1 is SGHDT and CDR2 is YYEEEE. With V trimmed by 7 bases and J by 5 bases, 9 bases remained unmatched. The CDR3 DNA reads as TGTGCCAGCGCTGGGCTAGCGGGACCTACCGGGGAGCTGTTTTTT. It encodes CASAGLAGPTGELFF.

The chain joins TRBV5-6 to TRBJ2-7; 7 bases are shared with TRBD2. In germline, CDR1 is SGHDT, CDR2 YYEEEE. V dropped 0 bases and J dropped 6; count of bases not matched to a gene: 6. CDR3 length equals 14 residues. The CDR3 loop is CASSLAGGVGEQYF. The CDR3 DNA reads TGTGCCAGCAGCTTGGCTGGGGGGGTAGGCGAGCAGTACTTC.

This chain connects TRBV20-1 to TRBJ2-7; possibly TRBD2 for D (6 bases). Trimming left V 1 base short and J 2 bases short, with 6 bases between. Germline V lookup: CDR1 DFQATT, CDR2 SNEGSKA (reference sequence). This CDR3 spans 12 amino acids. The CDR3 region is CSARGTTYEQYF. CDR3 nucleotides: TGCAGTGCTAGAGGGACTACCTACGAGCAGTACTTC.

J is TRBJ2-7 and V is TRBV12-3 or TRBV12-4; D remains unclear. V was pared by 0 bases and J by 0 bases, with 6 bases between. The CDR3 runs to 14 residues. In DNA, the CDR3 is TGTGCCAGCAGTTTAGCCCTCCACTCCTACGAGCAGTACTTC. It specifies CASSLALHSYEQYF.